Sequencing of this TCR beta chain was carried out in a study of response to subunit inactivated influenza vaccine. Study outcomes and limitations: The authors suggested that few new T cells are recruited per seasonal influenza vaccination.

TCRdb re-called the RT-PCR reads through MiXCR, storing one row per CDR3 protein. Counted here are around 580,000 distinct CDR3 sequences, roughly 10% occurring once; the ten biggest clones make up about a tenth. On this clonotype itself: Antigen: not known.

The CDR3 totals 15 residues. Trimming removed 0 bases from V and 5 bases from J, with 13 bases in between. Sample: PBMCs from blood, taken on the day of vaccination. The rearrangement uses TRBV12-3 or TRBV12-4 and TRBJ2-5; a weak D match, TRBD2 (5 bases). The source of this sequence is a man aged 45 to 65 who received an inactivated influenza vaccine. The CDR3 DNA sequence: TGTGCCAGCAGTTTAGCTTGGACTTCCACGGAGACCCAGTACTTC. It is translated as CASSLAWTSTETQYF.